Listed here are 22 T cell receptor beta chains from one sample, sequenced in a study of cytomegalovirus exposure and HLA in healthy donors. The PCR made use of 60 Vbeta and 13 Jbeta primers. Sequencing used immunoSEQ multiplex PCR; TCRdb keeps in-frame clones, though not all of them. The sample lists fewer than 200,000 clones, 82% seen once, with over 1.2% in the top ten. The sample was PBMCs. The receptors originated from a girl under 18 in good health and CMV-seropositive.

This chain uses TRBV28 with TRBJ1-4; TRBD1 matches at 9 bases. Germline V gene lookup returns CDR1 MDHEN and CDR2 SYDVKM. The V gene end was trimmed by 6 bases and the J gene end by 2 bases; junction bases not matched to a gene: 7. The CDR3 totals 16 residues. The CDR3 region has the DNA TGTGCCAGCAGCCTGACAGGGGGGGGTACTAATGAAAAACTGTTTTTT. It codes for CASSLTGGGTNEKLFF.

V usage is TRBV5-1 and J usage is TRBJ2-1, with 12 bases matching TRBD1. V shed 4 bases and J 6 bases; nucleotides not matched to a gene: 5. This CDR3 is built from 15 residues. Germline CDR1 is SGHRS and CDR2 is YFSETQ. CDR3 in amino acids: CASSAGQGAPNEQFF. DNA for the CDR3: TGCGCCAGCAGCGCGGGACAGGGGGCCCCCAATGAGCAGTTCTTC.

The V call is TRBV28, the J call TRBJ2-7; a possible D gene is TRBD1 (6 bases). Between the trimmed V and J ends, which lost 6 bases and 2 bases, there was a span of 11 bases. The CDR3 runs to 13 residues. Germline V gene data show CDR1 as MDHEN and CDR2 as SYDVKM. This CDR3 is CASRGDKAYEQYF. In DNA form, the CDR3 reads TGTGCCAGCAGAGGGGACAAAGCCTACGAGCAGTACTTC.

V usage is TRBV18 and J usage is TRBJ1-1; D uncertain. V was clipped by 2 bases and J by 6 bases, with 10 bases between them. The CDR3 spans 13 residues. Germline V gives CDR1 KGHSH, CDR2 LQKENI. As DNA, the CDR3 is TGTGCCAGCTCACCAGAGGGTAGGGCTGAAGCTTTCTTT. This gives the protein CASSPEGRAEAFF.

This clone was counted a single time. The V and J genes are TRBV6-5 and TRBJ1-3; D unclear. The CDR3 totals 16 residues. The germline CDR1 and CDR2 sequences are MNHEY and SVGAGI. V dropped 0 bases and J dropped 0 bases, with 9 bases sitting between them. This CDR3 is CASSYSVVSSGNTIYF. CDR3 sequence (DNA): TGTGCCAGCAGTTACTCTGTGGTCAGCTCTGGAAACACCATATATTTT.

The genes are TRBV10-3 and TRBJ2-7; TRBD2 might be the D (5 bases). The CDR3 length is 12 residues. V was clipped by 8 bases and J by 0 bases, with 8 bases between them. Germline V lookup: CDR1 ENHRY, CDR2 SYGVKD. CDR3 protein: CAIRGDSYEQYF. CDR3 nucleotides: TGTGCCATCCGGGGTGACTCCTACGAGCAGTACTTC.

This chain uses TRBV7-4 with TRBJ2-3; 9 bases agree with TRBD2. The junction had 9 bases not matched to a gene; V was cut back by 3 bases and J by 8 bases. The CDR3 contains 15 residues. CDR1 SGHVT and CDR2 SQSDAQ come from the germline V gene. The chain's CDR3 is CASSFGRGGRGTQYF. The CDR3 DNA reads TGTGCCAGCAGCTTTGGGCGGGGGGGCCGTGGTACGCAGTATTTT. Based on the CDR3 plus reference TRBV7-4 and TRBJ2-3, the full variable domain is GAGVSQSPRYKVAKRGRDVALRCDSISGHVTLYWYRQTLGQGSEVLTYSQSDAQRDKSGRPSGRFSAERPERSVSTLKIQRTEQGDSAVYLCASSFGRGGRGTQYFGPGTRLTVL.

The chain joins TRBV29-1 to TRBJ2-3; the D gene is possibly TRBD2 (5 bases). Germline CDR1 is SQVTM and CDR2 is ANQGSEA. V shed 4 bases and J shed 3 bases, with 8 bases lying between them. This CDR3 region has 12 residues. CDR3 in amino acids: CSVGRRTDTQYF. Written as DNA, the CDR3 is TGCAGCGTTGGACGGAGGACAGATACGCAGTATTTT.

CDR3 DNA: TGTGCCAGCAGTGAGACTAGCGGACTTACCGGGGAGCTGTTTTTT. The encoded protein is CASSETSGLTGELFF. The V and J genes are TRBV25-1 and TRBJ2-2, with 9 bases fitting TRBD2. The V gene's germline CDR1 is MGHDK and CDR2 SYGVNS. The V gene end was trimmed by 3 bases and the J gene end by 5 bases; junction bases not matched to a gene: 4. The CDR3 consists of 15 residues.

This chain links TRBV27 with TRBJ2-1; no clear D. This CDR3 is built from 14 residues. Germline lookup yields CDR1 MNHEY and CDR2 SMNVEV (reference sequence). The ends were cut back, 7 bases at V and 0 bases at J, with 10 bases in the middle. CDR3 DNA: TGTGCCAGCATGTGGCCCCGCTCCTACAATGAGCAGTTCTTC. Amino acid sequence: CASMWPRSYNEQFF.

Comments on this clone: A junction boundary mismatches the germline segment, possibly from a read error. The chain recombines TRBV7-7 with TRBJ2-5; 9 nucleotides line up with TRBD1. From germline, CDR1 is SSHAT and CDR2 FNYEAQ (reference sequence). This CDR3 has 14 amino acids. CDR3 nucleotides: TGTGCTAGCAGCTTAGGGGGACAGGGAGAGACCCAGTACTTC. It codes for CASSLGGQGETQYF.

This clone was seen a few times. This sequence joins TRBV5-8 and TRBJ2-1; 9 bases fit TRBD2. This CDR3 has 16 amino acids. Germline V gene data show CDR1 as SGHTS and CDR2 as YDEGEE. The trim removed 8 bases at V and 3 bases at J, leaving 12 bases unmatched. This chain's CDR3 is CASHEGGRADYNEQFF. CDR3 sequence (DNA): TGTGCCAGTCATGAGGGCGGGAGGGCCGACTACAATGAGCAGTTCTTC. Full variable domain (missing parts from reference TRBV5-8 and TRBJ2-1): EAGVTQSPTHLIKTRGQQATLRCSPISGHTSVYWYQQALGLGLQFLLWYDEGEERNRGNFPPRFSGRQFPNYSSELNVNALELEDSALYLCASHEGGRADYNEQFFGPGTRLTVL.

J is TRBJ1-5 and V is TRBV19; D is unresolved. This CDR3 has 16 amino acids. CDR1 and CDR2 from the germline V gene are LNHDA and SQIVND (reference sequence). Trimming pared 7 bases from V and 2 bases from J, leaving 18 bases between. The CDR3 is CASTWQAGRGNQPQHF. For the CDR3, the DNA is TGTGCCAGTACTTGGCAGGCGGGTAGGGGCAATCAGCCCCAGCATTTT.

The V call is TRBV29-1, the J call TRBJ2-5, with 7 bases that match TRBD2. V lost 0 bases, J lost 9 bases, and 16 bases stayed unmatched. The CDR3 totals 16 residues. Germline assignment: CDR1 SQVTM and CDR2 ANQGSEA. CDR3 sequence: CSVEDRRASGPGAQYF. CDR3 bases: TGCAGCGTTGAAGATCGTAGGGCTAGCGGACCTGGGGCCCAGTACTTC.

The V and J genes are TRBV7-2 and TRBJ2-5; TRBD2 matches 8 bases. The V and J ends lost 6 bases and 5 bases, in that order; junction bases with no gene match: 5. Germline CDR1 is SGHTA and CDR2 is FQGNSA. There are 13 residues in the CDR3. CDR3 amino acids: CASRPGGAETQYF. CDR3 in DNA: TGTGCCAGCAGACCGGGGGGGGCGGAGACCCAGTACTTC.

The genes are TRBV7-2 and TRBJ2-7; 13 bases align to TRBD2. CDR3 size: 16 residues. J gave up 4 bases and V 1 base, and 4 bases lay outside the gene matches. Germline assignment: CDR1 SGHTA and CDR2 FQGNSA. CDR3 DNA sequence: TGTGCCAGCAGCTTAGTCCGGACTAGCGGGAGATACGAGCAGTACTTC. Translating gives CASSLVRTSGRYEQYF.

This rearrangement joins TRBV9 to TRBJ2-5; possibly TRBD2 for D (7 bases). This CDR3 is built from 15 residues. Per the germline V gene, CDR1 is SGDLS and CDR2 is YYNGEE. The V gene lost 0 bases and the J gene lost 5 bases, with 14 bases spanning the gap. CDR3 in DNA: TGTGCCAGCAGCGTAGTGGGGGGGCGCGGGGAGACCCAGTACTTC. Amino acid sequence: CASSVVGGRGETQYF.

This clone was seen a few times. The chain employs TRBV27 and TRBJ2-3; 12 bases map to TRBD2. V lost 4 bases and J lost 2; bases outside the gene matches: 4. The CDR3 is made up of 16 amino acids. Germline V lookup: CDR1 MNHEY, CDR2 SMNVEV (reference sequence). CDR3 amino acids: CASSSGLAGLTDTQYF. The DNA for the CDR3 is TGTGCCAGCAGTTCCGGACTAGCGGGACTCACAGATACGCAGTATTTT.

This clone appeared a single time. The J gene is TRBJ2-7, the V gene TRBV27; 7 positions match TRBD1. The CDR3 loop spans 14 amino acids. J gave up 6 bases and V 6 bases, and 11 bases lay outside the gene matches. Germline loops: CDR1 MNHEY, CDR2 SMNVEV (reference sequence). The CDR3 DNA reads as TGTGCCAGCAGAAAGGACAGGACGATCTTCGAGCAGTACTTC. Amino acids: CASRKDRTIFEQYF.

This clone was observed a handful of times. The chain uses TRBV5-1 and TRBJ2-2; possible D gene TRBD1, 5 bases. The CDR3 is made up of 14 amino acids. Germline loops: CDR1 SGHRS, CDR2 YFSETQ. The V end lost 7 bases, the J end lost 0 bases, and 10 bases lay between the germline ends. Written as DNA, the CDR3 is TGCGCCAGCCAGGGATCATCGAACACCGGGGAGCTGTTTTTT. Translating gives CASQGSSNTGELFF. Drawing the rest from reference TRBV5-1 and TRBJ2-2, the complete variable domain is KAGVTQTPRYLIKTRGQQVTLSCSPISGHRSVSWYQQTPGQGLQFLFEYFSETQRNKGNFPGRFSGRQFSNSRSEMNVSTLELGDSALYLCASQGSSNTGELFFGEGSRLTVL.

The chain recombines TRBV5-1 with TRBJ2-5; 7 bases match TRBD1. This CDR3 spans 13 amino acids. The V gene end was trimmed by 3 bases and the J gene end by 4 bases; junction bases not matched to a gene: 3. Germline CDR1 and CDR2: SGHRS and YFSETQ. The CDR3 DNA is TGCGCCAGCAGCTGGGACAGTAGAGAGACCCAGTACTTC. Translated: CASSWDSRETQYF.

In this sample, this clone turned up once. The chain couples TRBV27 to TRBJ2-2, with TRBD2 as a possible D gene (6 bases). Germline-derived CDR1 and CDR2 are MNHEY and SMNVEV (reference sequence). The CDR3 extends over 15 amino acids. Trimming removed 8 bases from V and 4 bases from J, with 17 bases in between. The DNA of the CDR3 is TGTGCCAGCGCCGGCGGGCGGGAAGGCACCGGGGAGCTGTTTTTT. Protein product: CASAGGREGTGELFF.